This T cell receptor (beta chain) was identified during a study of T-cell memory formation after mild COVID-19. Study-level results: Contracting clones from day 15 to 85 had balanced CD4/CD8; later expanders favoured CD4+.

On this clonotype: Antigen specificity is unknown.

This CDR3 has 13 amino acids. CDR1 is LNHDA and CDR2 is SQIVND in the germline V gene (reference sequence). J was trimmed by 2 bases and V by 6 bases; bases with no gene match: 3. 5'RACE with constant-segment primers yielded barcoded, UMI-tagged TCR alpha and TCR beta cDNA libraries. TCRdb called the 5' RACE reads again in MiXCR, with one record for every CDR3 protein. The sample has roughly 250,000 distinct CDR3 sequences; roughly a sixth are singletons. Sequencing used PBMCs or a T cell subset sorted from them (not recorded which). The origin of this receptor is a man between 18 and 35 years old who had mild COVID-19 (a few samples of this study predate the infection). Cell type and time point are not known. The rearrangement uses TRBV19 and TRBJ1-2; 7 positions match TRBD1. The DNA of the CDR3 is TGTGCCAGTAGCACGGGACAGAACTATGGCTACACCTTC. Encoded protein: CASSTGQNYGYTF.